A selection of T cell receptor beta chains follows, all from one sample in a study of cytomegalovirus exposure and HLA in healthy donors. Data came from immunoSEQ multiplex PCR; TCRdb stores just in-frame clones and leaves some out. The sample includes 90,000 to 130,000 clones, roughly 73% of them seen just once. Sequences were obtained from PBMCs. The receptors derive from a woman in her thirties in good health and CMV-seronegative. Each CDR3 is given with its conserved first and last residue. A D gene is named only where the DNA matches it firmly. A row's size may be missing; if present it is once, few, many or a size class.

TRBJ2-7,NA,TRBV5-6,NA,TGTGCCAGCAGCCTTGGTCCGTTGAGCTCCTACGAGCAGTACTTC,CASSLGPLSSYEQYF
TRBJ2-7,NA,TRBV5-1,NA,TGCGCCAGCAGCTTGCTGCACGAGCAGTACTTC,CASSLLHEQYF
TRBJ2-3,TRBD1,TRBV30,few,TGTGCCTGGAGTATCGGACAGGGAGCAGATACGCAGTATTTT,CAWSIGQGADTQYF
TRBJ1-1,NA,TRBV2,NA,TGTGCCGCCAAATCTACCTCCCTGAACACTGAAGCTTTCTTT,CAAKSTSLNTEAFF
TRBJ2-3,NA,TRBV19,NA,TGTGCCAGTAGCCCGCGCGCTGAGAGCACAGATACGCAGTATTTT,CASSPRAESTDTQYF
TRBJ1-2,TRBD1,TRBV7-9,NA,TGTGCCAGCTCCGGGACAGACAGAAACTATGGCTACACCTTC,CASSGTDRNYGYTF
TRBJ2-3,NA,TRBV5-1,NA,TGCGCCAGCAGCTTGGGGGGGACATACAGCACAGATACGCAGTATTTT,CASSLGGTYSTDTQYF
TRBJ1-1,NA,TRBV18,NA,TGTGCCAGCTCACCATCAGTCAGGATGAACACTGAAGCTTTCTTT,CASSPSVRMNTEAFF
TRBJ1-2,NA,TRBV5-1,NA,TGCGCCAGCAGCCCCCTGGACTCATTAGGGGGCTACACCTTC,CASSPLDSLGGYTF
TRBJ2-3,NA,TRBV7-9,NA,TGTGCCAGCAGTGGAGGTCTCACAGATACGCAGTATTTT,CASSGGLTDTQYF
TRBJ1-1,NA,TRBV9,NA,TGTGCCAGCTCAATAAGTCCAGTTGACACTGAAGCTTTCTTT,CASSISPVDTEAFF
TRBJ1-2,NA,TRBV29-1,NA,TGCAGCGTGCTTGGAGGGGATGACTATGGCTACACCTTC,CSVLGGDDYGYTF
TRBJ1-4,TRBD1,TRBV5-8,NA,TGTGCCAGCAGCTTTGGGCAGGGGGCAAATTTGGTCGGAAAACTGTTTTTT,CASSFGQGANLVGKLFF
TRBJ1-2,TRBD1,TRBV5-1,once,TGCGCCAGCAGCTCGGACAGGGGTGGCTACACCTTC,CASSSDRGGYTF
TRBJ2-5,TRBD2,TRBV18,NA,TGTGCCAGCTCAAGCGGGAGCCAAGAGACCCAGTACTTC,CASSSGSQETQYF
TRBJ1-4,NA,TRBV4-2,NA,TGTGCCAGCAGCCCCGCAGGGCAAACTAATGAAAAACTGTTTTTT,CASSPAGQTNEKLFF
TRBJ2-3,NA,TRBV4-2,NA,TGTGCCAGCAGCCAAGTTTTAGGCACAGATACGCAGTATTTT,CASSQVLGTDTQYF
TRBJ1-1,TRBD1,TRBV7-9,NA,TGTGCCAGCAGCTTATTGGACAGGGGGCGTACTGAAGCTTTCTTT,CASSLLDRGRTEAFF
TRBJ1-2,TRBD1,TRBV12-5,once,TGTGCTAGTGGTTTGACCGGGACAGCAATCTATGGCTACACCTTC,CASGLTGTAIYGYTF
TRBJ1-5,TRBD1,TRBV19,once,TGTGCCAGTAGTACTCCCCCCGGGACAGGGGGTTATAGCAATCAGCCCCAGCATTTT,CASSTPPGTGGYSNQPQHF
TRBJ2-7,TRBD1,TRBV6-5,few,TGTGCCAGCAGGCGGACAGGGGGCACAACCTACGAGCAGTACTTC,CASRRTGGTTYEQYF
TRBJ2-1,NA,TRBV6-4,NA,TGTGCCAGCCGACGGGATAGCTACAATGAGCAGTTCTTC,CASRRDSYNEQFF
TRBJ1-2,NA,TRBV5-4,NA,TGTGCCAGCAAGCCCCCCGACGAGGTGCATGGCTACACCTTC,CASKPPDEVHGYTF
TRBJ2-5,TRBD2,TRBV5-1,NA,TGCGCCAGCAGCTTGGCGCGGGCTAGCGGGAGGGAGACCCAGTACTTC,CASSLARASGRETQYF
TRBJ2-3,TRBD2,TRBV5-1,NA,TGCGCCAGCAGCCCCGACTTTGCGGGAGTGGCACCAGATACGCAGTATTTT,CASSPDFAGVAPDTQYF
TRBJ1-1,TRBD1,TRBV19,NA,TGTGCCAGTAGTATAGGACAGGGGGCGCGGTACACTGAAGCTTTCTTT,CASSIGQGARYTEAFF
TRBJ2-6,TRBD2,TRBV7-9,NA,TGTGCCAGCAGCCAGGGACTAGCGGGAGCTGGGGCCAACGTCCTGACTTTC,CASSQGLAGAGANVLTF
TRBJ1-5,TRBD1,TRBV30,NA,TGTGCCTGGAGTAGACAGGGCTATCAGCCCCAGCATTTT,CAWSRQGYQPQHF
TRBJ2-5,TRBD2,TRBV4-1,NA,TGCGCCAGCAGCTGGGAGGCGGTAGCGGGGCAAGAGACCCAGTACTTC,CASSWEAVAGQETQYF
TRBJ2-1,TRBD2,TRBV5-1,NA,TGCGCCAGCAGCGCCGGACTAGCGGGAGTAACGTCCTACAATGAGCAGTTCTTC,CASSAGLAGVTSYNEQFF
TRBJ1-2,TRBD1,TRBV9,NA,TGTGCCAGCAGCCCCGGGACAGGGCTCCATGGCTACACCTTC,CASSPGTGLHGYTF
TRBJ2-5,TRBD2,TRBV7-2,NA,TGTGCCAGCAGCTTAAATAAGCGGGGGGGAGAGACCCAGTACTTC,CASSLNKRGGETQYF
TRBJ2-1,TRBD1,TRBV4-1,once,TGCGCCAGCAGCCCCAGGGACAGCGAGCAGTTCTTC,CASSPRDSEQFF
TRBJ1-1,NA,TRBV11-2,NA,TGTGCCAGCAGCTTAGGGAGGTTTGGGAAGAACACTGAAGCTTTCTTT,CASSLGRFGKNTEAFF
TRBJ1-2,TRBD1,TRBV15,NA,TGTGCCACCAGCAGAGATATAGGGACAGGAGCTAACTATGGCTACACCTTC,CATSRDIGTGANYGYTF